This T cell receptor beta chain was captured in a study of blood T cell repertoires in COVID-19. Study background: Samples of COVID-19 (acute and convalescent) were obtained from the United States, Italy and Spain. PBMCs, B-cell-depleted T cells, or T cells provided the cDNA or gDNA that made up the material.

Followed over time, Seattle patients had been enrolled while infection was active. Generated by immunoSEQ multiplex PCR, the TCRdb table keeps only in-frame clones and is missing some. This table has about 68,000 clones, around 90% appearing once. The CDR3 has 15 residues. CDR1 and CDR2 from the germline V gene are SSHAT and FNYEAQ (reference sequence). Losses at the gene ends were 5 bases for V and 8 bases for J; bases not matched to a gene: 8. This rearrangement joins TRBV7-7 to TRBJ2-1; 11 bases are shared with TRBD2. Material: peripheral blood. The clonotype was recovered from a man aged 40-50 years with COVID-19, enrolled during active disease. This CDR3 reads CASSMTSGVTDEQFF. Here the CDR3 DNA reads TGTGCCAGCAGCATGACTAGCGGGGTGACGGATGAGCAGTTCTTC. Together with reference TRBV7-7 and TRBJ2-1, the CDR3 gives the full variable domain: GAGVSQSPRYKVTKRGQDVTLRCDPISSHATLYWYQQALGQGPEFLTYFNYEAQPDKSGLPSDRFSAERPEGSISTLTIQRTEQRDSAMYRCASSMTSGVTDEQFFGPGTRLTVL.